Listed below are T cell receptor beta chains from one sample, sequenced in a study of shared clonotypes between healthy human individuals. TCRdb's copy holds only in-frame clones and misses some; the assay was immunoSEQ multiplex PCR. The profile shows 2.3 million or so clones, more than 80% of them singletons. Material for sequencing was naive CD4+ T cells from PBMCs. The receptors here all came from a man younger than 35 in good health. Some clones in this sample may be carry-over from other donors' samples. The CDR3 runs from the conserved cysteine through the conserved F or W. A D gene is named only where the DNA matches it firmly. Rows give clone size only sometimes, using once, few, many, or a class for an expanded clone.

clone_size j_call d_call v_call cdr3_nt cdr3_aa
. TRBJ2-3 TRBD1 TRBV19 TGTGCCAGTAGCCCCCCCAGGGGGTCCCGCACAGATACGCAGTATTTT CASSPPRGSRTDTQYF
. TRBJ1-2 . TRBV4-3 TGCGCCAGCAGCACAACAGGGTATGGCTACACCTTC CASSTTGYGYTF
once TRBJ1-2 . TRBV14 TGTGCCAGCAGCCAAAGGGGGTCGGTCTACACCTTC CASSQRGSVYTF
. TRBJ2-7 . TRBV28 TGTGCCAGCAGTTCCTCAAAGACAGCTTCCTACGAGCAGTACTTC CASSSSKTASYEQYF
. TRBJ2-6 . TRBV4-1 TGCGCCAGCAGCCACGGGCGGGCGATGGGAGGGGCCAACGTCCTGACTTTC CASSHGRAMGGANVLTF
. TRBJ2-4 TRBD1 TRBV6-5 TGTGCCAGCAGACGACAGGGGTTAAACATTCAGTACTTC CASRRQGLNIQYF
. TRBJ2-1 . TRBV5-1 TGCGCCAGCAGCCCCGGAGGTCCCCATGAGCAGTTCTTC CASSPGGPHEQFF
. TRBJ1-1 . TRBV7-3 TGTGCCAGCAGCCACGGACAGCTGAACACTGAAGCTTTCTTT CASSHGQLNTEAFF
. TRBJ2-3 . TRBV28 TGTGCCAGCAGTAAGGGGACAGATACGCAGTATTTT CASSKGTDTQYF
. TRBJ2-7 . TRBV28 TGTGCCAGCAGTAGTCCGGGATCCCCGGGTCGGGACTACGAGCAGTACTTC CASSSPGSPGRDYEQYF
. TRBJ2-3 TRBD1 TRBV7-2 TGTGCCAGCAGCACTGGACAGGGGGGATACACAGATACGCAGTATTTT CASSTGQGGYTDTQYF
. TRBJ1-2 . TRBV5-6 TGTGCCAGCAGCTTGGTGGGGGCGGGCGGCTATGGCTACACCTTC CASSLVGAGGYGYTF
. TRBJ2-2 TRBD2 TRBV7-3 TGTGCCAGCAGCTTATCCGGGGGACTAGCCGGTAGGGCCGGGGAGCTGTTTTTT CASSLSGGLAGRAGELFF
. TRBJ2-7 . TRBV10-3 TGTGCCATCAGTGACGGACAGTACGAGCAGTACTTC CAISDGQYEQYF
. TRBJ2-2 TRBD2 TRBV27 TGTGCCAGCAGTCCCCTAGCGGGAGGGCGAGCCGGGGAGCTGTTTTTT CASSPLAGGRAGELFF
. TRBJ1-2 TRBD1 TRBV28 TGTGCCAGCAGCACGGGACAGGGGCCCAATGGCTACACCTTC CASSTGQGPNGYTF
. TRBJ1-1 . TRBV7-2 TGTGCCAGCAGCTTAGTAGAGGGGACCCAAGCTTTCTTT CASSLVEGTQAFF
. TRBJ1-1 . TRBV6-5 TGTGCCAGCAGGTACAGGGACACTGAAGCTTTCTTT CASRYRDTEAFF
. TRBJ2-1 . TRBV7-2 TGTGCCAGCAGCTTAGCAGGGTCGTCCTACAATGAGCAGTTCTTC CASSLAGSSYNEQFF
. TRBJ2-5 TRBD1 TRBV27 TGTGCCAGCAGTAAAACAGGGGTTGCGGAGACCCAGTACTTC CASSKTGVAETQYF
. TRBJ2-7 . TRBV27 TGTGCCAGCAGTCGGTCCGGGACGGACACCTACGAGCAGTACTTC CASSRSGTDTYEQYF